These 27 T cell receptor beta chains originate from one sample sequenced in a study of cytotoxic CD8 clonotypes in ibrutinib-treated CLL. Sequencing used immunoSEQ multiplex PCR; TCRdb keeps in-frame clones, though not all of them. This sample has some 150,000 clones, with 80% found just once. The starting material was PBMCs, obtained after 36 months of ibrutinib treatment. The receptor set was obtained from a human donor with chronic lymphocytic leukemia.

The V gene is TRBV6-6, the J gene TRBJ2-3, with D perhaps TRBD1 (6 bases). This CDR3 comprises 15 residues. Trimming pared 5 bases from V and 0 bases from J, leaving 12 bases between. CDR1 is MNHNY and CDR2 is SVGAGI in the germline V gene (reference sequence). CDR3 sequence (DNA): TGTGCCAGCAGTATACAGGGCCAAAGCACAGATACGCAGTATTTT. Encoded protein: CASSIQGQSTDTQYF.

The chain is built from TRBV5-1 and TRBJ1-2; TRBD1 is a possible D gene (5 bases). This CDR3 is built from 15 residues. Trimming pared 2 bases from V and 5 bases from J, leaving 16 bases between. Germline CDR1 and CDR2: SGHRS and YFSETQ. CDR3 sequence reads: CASSFSGPPQYGYTF. DNA for the CDR3: TGCGCCAGCAGCTTCTCGGGGCCGCCACAATATGGCTACACCTTC.

The chain is built from TRBV27 and TRBJ2-1, with 9 bases that match TRBD2. The CDR3 covers 16 residues. Germline CDR1 is MNHEY and CDR2 is SMNVEV (reference sequence). The junction had 11 bases not matched to a gene; V was cut back by 2 bases and J by 9 bases. CDR3 residues: CASSLLGGGAHGEQFF. The CDR3 region has the DNA TGTGCCAGCAGTTTACTGGGCGGGGGGGCCCACGGTGAGCAGTTCTTC.

The V gene is TRBV5-1, the J gene TRBJ2-1; tentative D call: TRBD1 (5 bases). V was pared by 4 bases and J by 0 bases, with 23 bases between. In germline, CDR1 is SGHRS, CDR2 YFSETQ. This CDR3 spans 19 amino acids. This CDR3 reads CASSQFQGARSFSYNEQFF. CDR3 nucleotides: TGCGCCAGCAGCCAATTCCAGGGTGCTAGGAGTTTCTCCTACAATGAGCAGTTCTTC.

This clone was counted only a few times. This sequence joins TRBV2 and TRBJ1-2; D remains unclear. Trimming removed 6 bases at V and 4 bases at J, with 6 bases between. Germline CDR1 is SNHLY and CDR2 is FYNNEI. This CDR3 is 11 amino acids long. CDR3 nucleotides: TGTGCCAGCAGGGTTAGCTATGGCTACACCTTC. Its protein is CASRVSYGYTF.

The chain combines TRBV6-1 with TRBJ1-2; 9 positions agree with TRBD1. Germline V CDR1 and CDR2: MNHNS, SASEGT. This CDR3 has 16 amino acids. Trimming took 4 bases from V and 4 from J; bases not matched to a gene: 10. The CDR3 DNA sequence: TGTGCCAGCAGTGCCCGGGACAGGGACCCGGGCTATGGCTACACCTTC. This codes for CASSARDRDPGYGYTF.

J is TRBJ1-2 and V is TRBV30; D not resolved. CDR1 and CDR2 (germline): GTSNPN, SVGIG (reference sequence). V lost 1 base and J lost 3, with 6 bases in between. The CDR3 length is 12 residues. CDR3 loop: CAWSAQYYGYTF. CDR3 bases: TGTGCCTGGAGTGCTCAGTACTATGGCTACACCTTC.

The rearrangement joins TRBV7-7 to TRBJ1-1; weak D call: TRBD1 (5 bases). Trimming left V 5 bases short and J 7 bases short, with 17 bases between. Germline lookup yields CDR1 SSHAT and CDR2 FNYEAQ (reference sequence). The CDR3 loop spans 14 amino acids. In DNA form, the CDR3 reads TGTGCCAGCAGCCCGCTCCCTTCAGGGTTTGAAGCTTTCTTT. As protein: CASSPLPSGFEAFF.

This clone has a single count. The chain combines TRBV11-2 with TRBJ1-1; 8 bases are shared with TRBD1. V was clipped by 1 base and J by 1 base; unmatched bases: 2. The CDR3 spans 15 residues. Looked up from germline, CDR1 is SGHAT and CDR2 is FQNNGV. In nucleotides, the CDR3 is TGTGCCAGCAGCTTAGTACAGGGGGGGAACACTGAAGCTTTCTTT. Translation: CASSLVQGGNTEAFF.

The chain employs TRBV4-2 and TRBJ1-2; maybe TRBD1 (5 bases). V was cut by 1 base and J by 9 bases, with 12 bases left in between. CDR3 length equals 13 residues. Per the germline V gene, CDR1 is LGHNA and CDR2 is YNFKEQ. Here the CDR3 reads CASSQALKGRYTF. DNA of the CDR3: TGTGCCAGCAGCCAAGCGTTGAAGGGGCGCTACACCTTC.

This clone showed up just a few times. The chain joins TRBV7-9 to TRBJ1-1; D uncertain. The V gene's germline CDR1 is SEHNR and CDR2 FQNEAQ (reference sequence). The CDR3 spans 14 residues. The ends were cut back, 2 bases at V and 2 bases at J, with 9 bases in the middle. The CDR3 bases are TGTGCCAGCAGCTTATGGACTCCTAACACTGAAGCTTTCTTT. Encoded protein: CASSLWTPNTEAFF. The entire variable domain, with the rest obtained from reference TRBV7-9 and TRBJ1-1, is as follows: DTGVSQNPRHKITKRGQNVTFRCDPISEHNRLYWYRQTLGQGPEFLTYFQNEAQLEKSRLLSDRFSAERPKGSFSTLEIQRTEQGDSAMYLCASSLWTPNTEAFFGQGTRLTVV.

The genes are TRBV5-1 and TRBJ2-3, with 14 bases identical to TRBD2. Germline CDR1 is SGHRS and CDR2 is YFSETQ. The CDR3 spans 16 residues. The V segment lost 7 bases and the J segment 3 bases; nucleotides outside the gene matches: 7. This CDR3 is CASGPGLAGATDTQYF. The CDR3 nucleotides read TGCGCCAGCGGACCGGGACTAGCGGGAGCAACAGATACGCAGTATTTT.

This sequence joins TRBV6-4 and TRBJ1-2; 10 nucleotides agree with TRBD1. The junction had 14 bases not matched to a gene; V was cut back by 0 bases and J by 7 bases. Germline-derived CDR1 and CDR2 are MRHNA and SNTAGT. The CDR3 totals 18 residues. Written as DNA, the CDR3 is TGTGCCAGCAGTGACTCGAAGAGGTTGGTAGGGACAGGGGTTGGCTACACCTTC. It specifies CASSDSKRLVGTGVGYTF.

The V and J genes are TRBV10-3 and TRBJ1-3; maybe TRBD1 (5 bases). This CDR3 contains 17 residues. CDR1 is ENHRY, CDR2 SYGVKD, per germline. Trimming stripped 3 bases from V and 4 bases from J, with 19 bases between. CDR3 bases: TGTGCCATCAGTGACCCCGGGACCTACCTTGCCGGAAACACCATATATTTT. It is translated as CAISDPGTYLAGNTIYF.

V and J are TRBV2 and TRBJ2-7, with D uncertain. CDR1 is SNHLY and CDR2 is FYNNEI in the germline V gene. The V gene lost 8 bases and the J gene lost 6 bases, with 11 bases spanning the gap. The CDR3 has 11 amino acids. CDR3 in amino acids: CASEFHLEQYF. CDR3 sequence (DNA): TGTGCCAGCGAATTTCACCTCGAGCAGTACTTC.

The chain links TRBV5-4 to TRBJ1-4; D call uncertain. V was clipped by 1 base and J by 0 bases, with 4 bases between them. Germline V CDR1 and CDR2: SGHNT, YYREEE (reference sequence). The CDR3 covers 14 residues. CDR3 sequence reads: CASSLTATNEKLFF. In DNA form, the CDR3 reads TGTGCCAGCAGCTTGACGGCAACTAATGAAAAACTGTTTTTT.

The CDR3 region is CASRGDRAKPGNTIYF. CDR3 coding DNA: TGTGCCAGCAGGGGGGACAGGGCCAAGCCTGGAAACACCATATATTTT. J is TRBJ1-3 and V is TRBV2, with 9 bases matching TRBD1. Germline values: CDR1 SNHLY, CDR2 FYNNEI. Trimming at V came to 6 bases and at J to 2 bases, leaving 8 bases not matched to a gene. This CDR3 is built from 16 residues. Drawing the rest from reference TRBV2 and TRBJ1-3, the complete variable domain is EPEVTQTPSHQVTQMGQEVILRCVPISNHLYFYWYRQILGQKVEFLVSFYNNEISEKSEIFDDQFSVERPDGSNFTLKIRSTKLEDSAMYFCASRGDRAKPGNTIYFGEGSWLTVV.

The chain joins TRBV27 to TRBJ1-2; 7 bases align to TRBD1. The CDR3 has 15 amino acids. Germline CDR1 and CDR2: MNHEY and SMNVEV (reference sequence). V dropped 6 bases and J dropped 6; count of bases not matched to a gene: 13. Written as DNA, the CDR3 is TGTGCCAGCAGGTCTGGGAGGGGGCACAGAAATGGCTACACCTTC. Encoded protein: CASRSGRGHRNGYTF.

The rearrangement links TRBV7-9 to TRBJ2-5; 8 bases are shared with TRBD2. The germline CDR1 and CDR2 sequences are SEHNR and FQNEAQ (reference sequence). There are 14 residues in the CDR3. V lost 1 base to trimming and J lost 3 bases; unmatched junction nucleotides: 1. Written as DNA, the CDR3 is TGTGCCAGCAGCTTAGGTAGCGGGGAAGAGACCCAGTACTTC. Translation: CASSLGSGEETQYF.

The J gene is TRBJ1-1, the V gene TRBV19; TRBD1 might be the D (5 bases). The CDR3 has 15 amino acids. Germline V gene lookup returns CDR1 LNHDA and CDR2 SQIVND (reference sequence). With 4 bases removed from V and 3 bases from J, the gap between germline ends came to 15 bases. CDR3 coding DNA: TGTGCCAGTAGTACCCCGGGGCATCTTTACACTGAAGCTTTCTTT. This encodes CASSTPGHLYTEAFF.

The chain recombines TRBV6-4 with TRBJ2-1; D may be TRBD1 (6 bases). This CDR3 is built from 18 residues. Trimming left V 5 bases short and J 6 bases short, with 26 bases between. Germline values: CDR1 MRHNA, CDR2 SNTAGT. The CDR3 DNA sequence: TGTGCCAGCAGTCTTGTGGGCTGGGGGCCGGCCACGCGCAATGAGCAGTTCTTC. Translated: CASSLVGWGPATRNEQFF.

This chain joins TRBV7-9 and TRBJ1-2; TRBD1 is a possible D gene (6 bases). Trimming pared 5 bases from V and 4 bases from J, leaving 17 bases between. Per germline, CDR1 SEHNR and CDR2 FQNEAQ (reference sequence). The CDR3 length is 15 residues. This CDR3 is CASSLRQVAGYGYTF. The CDR3 nucleotides read TGTGCCAGCAGCCTAAGACAGGTGGCGGGCTATGGCTACACCTTC.

The CDR3 spells CASSRDGNSNQPQHF. DNA of the CDR3: TGTGCCAGCAGTCGGGACGGAAATAGCAATCAGCCCCAGCATTTT. V gene TRBV2 combines with J gene TRBJ1-5; D is perhaps TRBD1 (5 bases). The V gene lost 5 bases and the J gene lost 0 bases, with 11 bases spanning the gap. Per the germline V gene, CDR1 is SNHLY and CDR2 is FYNNEI. CDR3 length: 15 amino acids.

The rearrangement joins TRBV10-3 to TRBJ2-2; 9 bases match TRBD1. The V and J ends lost 0 bases and 5 bases, in that order; junction bases with no gene match: 1. Germline-derived CDR1 and CDR2 are ENHRY and SYGVKD. This CDR3 comprises 15 residues. The chain's CDR3 is CAISESDRGTGELFF. For the CDR3, the DNA is TGTGCCATCAGTGAGTCTGACAGGGGGACCGGGGAGCTGTTTTTT.

The V gene is TRBV29-1, the J gene TRBJ2-7, with TRBD1 matching 7 bases. The germline CDR1 and CDR2 sequences are SQVTM and ANQGSEA. This CDR3 has 13 amino acids. Trimming cost V 6 bases and J 1 base; bases outside gene matches: 6. In nucleotides, the CDR3 is TGCAGCGTGGGGACAGTGCGATCCTACGAGCAGTACTTC. This encodes CSVGTVRSYEQYF.

This chain links TRBV6-6 with TRBJ2-7; D unclear. The V and J ends lost 6 bases and 4 bases respectively, with 13 bases between them. The V gene's germline CDR1 is MNHNY and CDR2 SVGAGI (reference sequence). The CDR3 is made up of 13 amino acids. The CDR3: CASSLDRTYEQYF. In DNA form, the CDR3 reads TGTGCCAGCAGCCTGGACCGTACGTACGAGCAGTACTTC.

This rearrangement joins TRBV10-2 to TRBJ2-7; weak D call: TRBD1 (5 bases). The germline gives CDR1 WSHSY, CDR2 SAAADI. V was pared by 8 bases and J by 1 base, with 15 bases between. The CDR3 has 14 residues. As DNA, the CDR3 is TGCGCCAGCTACACAGGTAGCAGGTCCTACGAGCAGTACTTC. Translation: CASYTGSRSYEQYF.